The 24 T cell receptor beta chains below were found in one sample sequenced in a study of memory CD4+ T cells and cytomegalovirus serostatus (dated by TCRdb to the late 2010s). Single viable CD3+CD4+CD8-CD45RO+ cells were sorted as memory CD4+ T cells on a FACSAria II. The library was prepared using the immunoSEQ multiplex PCR assay. Sourced from immuneACCESS, this table was stored by TCRdb with only in-frame sequences that have V and J called. A share of the clones is absent; for the studies checked, an unresolved V gene accounts for under half, and the remainder has no known explanation. This sample comprises about 92,000 clones, 75% to 90% of them detected only once. The top ten constitute about 4% of the sample. Sequencing was performed on memory CD4+ T cells from blood. These receptor sequences come from an adult in good health and CMV-seropositive.

The CDR3, as DNA: TGCGCCAGCAGCACGGGGTCCGGGACAGGGGCCTCCTACGAGCAGTACTTC. Its protein product is CASSTGSGTGASYEQYF. The chain joins TRBV5-1 to TRBJ2-7, with 10 bases lining up with TRBD1. Trimming took 4 bases from V and 0 from J; bases not matched to a gene: 10. There are 17 residues in the CDR3. CDR1 and CDR2 from the germline V gene are SGHRS and YFSETQ.

J is TRBJ2-7 and V is TRBV28, with D possibly TRBD1 on 6 matching bases. CDR3 length: 18 residues. V lost 5 bases and J lost 0, with 23 bases in between. CDR1 and CDR2 from the germline V gene are MDHEN and SYDVKM. DNA for the CDR3: TGTGCCAGCAGTAACACCGTCGATTGGGGGACAACCTCCTACGAGCAGTACTTC. It specifies CASSNTVDWGTTSYEQYF.

V is TRBV28 and J is TRBJ1-1; 10 bases match TRBD1. Germline CDR1 and CDR2: MDHEN and SYDVKM. With 6 bases clipped from V and 1 base from J, the junction kept 14 bases outside the gene matches. The CDR3 is 18 residues long. The DNA for the CDR3 is TGTGCCAGCAGCACACTGCGGGGACAGGGGCCTCGGAACACTGAAGCTTTCTTT. Its protein product is CASSTLRGQGPRNTEAFF.

The chain carries TRBV7-9 and TRBJ2-5; 7 bases match TRBD1. The CDR3 loop spans 16 amino acids. The germline gives CDR1 SEHNR, CDR2 FQNEAQ (reference sequence). J lost 2 bases, V lost 5 bases, and 11 bases had no gene match. This CDR3 is CASSHSTGPRQETQYF. The DNA for the CDR3 is TGTGCCAGCAGCCACTCGACAGGGCCACGACAAGAGACCCAGTACTTC.

This clone was seen more than once but under ten times. V usage is TRBV28 and J usage is TRBJ1-1; D not certain. Germline values: CDR1 MDHEN, CDR2 SYDVKM. The CDR3 consists of 14 residues. V was shortened by 4 bases and J by 7 bases, with 16 bases between the two germline ends. DNA for the CDR3: TGTGCCAGCAGTTCCCCGAGTATGCAGGTTGAAGCTTTCTTT. This encodes CASSSPSMQVEAFF.

This clone was observed a single time. The chain has TRBV7-9 and TRBJ2-2; TRBD2 matches at 7 bases. The V segment lost 5 bases and the J segment 2 bases; nucleotides outside the gene matches: 8. Germline V gives CDR1 SEHNR, CDR2 FQNEAQ (reference sequence). CDR3 length equals 16 residues. CDR3 nucleotides: TGTGCCAGCAGCCTTACCGGGACTACAAACACCGGGGAGCTGTTTTTT. Its translation is CASSLTGTTNTGELFF.

Only a few counts were recorded for this clone. V usage is TRBV6-6 and J usage is TRBJ2-2; D remains ambiguous. Trimming pared 4 bases from V and 1 base from J, leaving 7 bases between. Germline loops: CDR1 MNHNY, CDR2 SVGAGI (reference sequence). The CDR3 runs 14 residues. CDR3 region: CASSSDGNTGELFF. The CDR3 bases are TGTGCCAGCAGTTCTGACGGGAACACCGGGGAGCTGTTTTTT.

This clone was found a few times. The chain carries TRBV6-1 and TRBJ2-7; the D gene could be TRBD1 or TRBD2 (5 bases each). Trimming cost V 7 bases and J 2 bases, with 18 bases left between them. Germline V gives CDR1 MNHNS, CDR2 SASEGT. This CDR3 is built from 15 residues. CDR3 sequence: CASTDLGEVPYEQYF. For the CDR3, the DNA is TGTGCCAGCACCGATTTGGGGGAAGTACCCTACGAGCAGTACTTC.

This chain joins TRBV19 and TRBJ2-1; weak D call: TRBD2 (5 bases). The CDR3 is made up of 16 amino acids. From germline, CDR1 is LNHDA and CDR2 SQIVND (reference sequence). Trimming left V 3 bases short and J 7 bases short, with 19 bases between. The CDR3 DNA reads TGTGCCAGTAGTATCTCGGACGGGAACTCTAGAAATGAGCAGTTCTTC. It codes for CASSISDGNSRNEQFF.

V usage is TRBV30 and J usage is TRBJ2-7, with 8 bases aligning to TRBD1. Trimming took 2 bases from V and 10 from J; bases not matched to a gene: 4. CDR1 is GTSNPN and CDR2 is SVGIG in the germline V gene (reference sequence). CDR3 length: 11 residues. CDR3 bases: TGTGCCTGGAGTTATGGGACAGGCCAGTACTTC. Its protein product is CAWSYGTGQYF.

The chain employs TRBV5-4 and TRBJ2-2, with TRBD1 matching over 9 bases. Germline CDR1 reads SGHNT; CDR2 reads YYREEE (reference sequence). The V segment lost 4 bases and the J segment 6 bases; nucleotides outside the gene matches: 7. This CDR3 is built from 15 residues. The CDR3 DNA is TGTGCCAGCAGCGTGGACAGGGGCAGTGCCGGGGAGCTGTTTTTT. Protein sequence: CASSVDRGSAGELFF.

The chain joins TRBV5-4 to TRBJ2-5; 8 bases are shared with TRBD2. Germline assignment: CDR1 SGHNT and CDR2 YYREEE (reference sequence). The junction had 3 bases not matched to a gene; V was cut back by 3 bases and J by 2 bases. This CDR3 is built from 14 residues. In nucleotides, the CDR3 is TGTGCCAGCAGCTACGGACTAGCTCAAGAGACCCAGTACTTC. It is translated as CASSYGLAQETQYF.

This clone was recorded a few times. The chain is built from TRBV5-1 and TRBJ2-7; D may be TRBD2 (5 bases). Germline lookup yields CDR1 SGHRS and CDR2 YFSETQ. The CDR3 is 15 amino acids. V was clipped by 0 bases and J by 1 base, with 11 bases between them. CDR3 region: CASSLEGSVSYEQYF. The CDR3 DNA sequence: TGCGCCAGCAGCTTGGAGGGTAGCGTGTCCTACGAGCAGTACTTC.

The rearrangement links TRBV9 to TRBJ2-7; TRBD1 matches at 8 bases. V shed 4 bases, J shed 3 bases, and the junction held 6 bases outside the gene matches. The CDR3 consists of 14 residues. Germline CDR1 is SGDLS and CDR2 is YYNGEE. As DNA, the CDR3 is TGTGCCAGCAGCCCAACGACAGGGGACTACGAGCAGTACTTC. Translation gives CASSPTTGDYEQYF.

This chain joins TRBV19 and TRBJ2-5; D is undetermined. Trimming removed 3 bases from V and 5 bases from J, with 13 bases in between. The CDR3 has 14 residues. The germline gives CDR1 LNHDA, CDR2 SQIVND (reference sequence). The CDR3 is CASSMEGSGETQYF. The DNA for the CDR3 is TGTGCCAGTAGTATGGAAGGGTCGGGCGAGACCCAGTACTTC.

The chain is built from TRBV14 and TRBJ2-2; D is unclear. Germline values: CDR1 SGHDN, CDR2 FVKESK. This CDR3 region has 13 residues. V lost 0 bases and J 6 bases, leaving 5 bases between the germline ends. CDR3 region: CASSQDVSGELFF. CDR3 DNA: TGTGCCAGCAGCCAAGATGTCTCCGGGGAGCTGTTTTTT.

V gene TRBV28 combines with J gene TRBJ1-1; 9 bases are a match to TRBD1. Germline V lookup: CDR1 MDHEN, CDR2 SYDVKM. The CDR3 length is 15 residues. V shed 4 bases, J shed 3 bases, and the junction held 6 bases outside the gene matches. The CDR3 DNA reads TGTGCCAGCAGTTCCACCGGGACAGGGCACACTGAAGCTTTCTTT. It yields the protein CASSSTGTGHTEAFF.

This chain uses TRBV19 with TRBJ1-2; 10 bases are shared with TRBD1. Germline CDR1 is LNHDA and CDR2 is SQIVND (reference sequence). V shed 8 bases and J 3 bases; nucleotides not matched to a gene: 12. This CDR3 region has 16 residues. CDR3 coding DNA: TGTGCCAGTGGGTTACTGGGACAGGGGTTTTACTATGGCTACACCTTC. This codes for CASGLLGQGFYYGYTF.

The sample holds a few counts of this clone. The chain employs TRBV30 and TRBJ1-5; D is unresolved. Germline-derived CDR1 and CDR2 are GTSNPN and SVGIG (reference sequence). The CDR3 consists of 13 residues. V was cut by 0 bases and J by 5 bases, with 8 bases left in between. The CDR3 spells CAWSVSGDQPQHF. The CDR3 DNA reads as TGTGCCTGGAGTGTAAGCGGAGATCAGCCCCAGCATTTT.

V usage is TRBV11-3 and J usage is TRBJ2-3; 11 nucleotides agree with TRBD1. Unmatched junction bases numbered 6, after V lost 2 bases and J lost 2 bases. The CDR3 is made up of 17 amino acids. CDR1 is SGHNT, CDR2 YENEEA, per germline. In DNA, the CDR3 is TGTGCCAGCAGCTTATGGGACAGGGGGGTTTTCACAGATACGCAGTATTTT. It encodes CASSLWDRGVFTDTQYF.

The rearrangement uses TRBV27 and TRBJ1-2, with D perhaps matching TRBD1 (6 bases). Germline V lookup: CDR1 MNHEY, CDR2 SMNVEV (reference sequence). The CDR3 spans 14 residues. Trimming took off 5 bases at V and 9 bases at J, with 19 bases between the two ends. The CDR3 here is CASSPGGQGFSYTF. CDR3 coding DNA: TGTGCCAGCAGTCCCGGCGGTCAGGGGTTTAGCTACACCTTC.

This clone was found a few times. The V gene is TRBV10-2, the J gene TRBJ1-5; D not resolved. Per the germline V gene, CDR1 is WSHSY and CDR2 is SAAADI. V was pared by 2 bases and J by 5 bases, with 4 bases between. CDR3 length: 12 amino acids. CDR3 sequence: CASSEGDQPQHF. The CDR3 DNA is TGCGCCAGCAGTGAGGGGGATCAGCCCCAGCATTTT.

The rearrangement uses TRBV6-1 and TRBJ1-5, with D unresolved. From germline, CDR1 is MNHNS and CDR2 SASEGT. CDR3 length: 14 amino acids. Trimming took 6 bases from V and 0 from J, leaving 9 bases between them. Here the CDR3 reads CASRAGYSNQPQHF. CDR3 DNA sequence: TGTGCCAGCAGGGCAGGATATAGCAATCAGCCCCAGCATTTT.

Note on this clone: Additional DNA sequences in this sample encode the identical CDR3. This chain uses TRBV5-1 with TRBJ2-5; 8 bases match TRBD1. The CDR3 covers 14 residues. The germline gives CDR1 SGHRS, CDR2 YFSETQ. Trimming at V came to 2 bases and at J to 2 bases, leaving 2 bases not matched to a gene. In nucleotides, the CDR3 is TGCGCCAGCAGCTTCGGACAGGGTCAAGAGACCCAGTACTTC. It encodes CASSFGQGQETQYF.